The 32 T cell receptor beta chains below were found in one sample sequenced in a study of shared clonotypes between healthy human individuals. Assay used: immunoSEQ multiplex PCR; TCRdb lists only in-frame clones, some missing. The sample lists some 500,000 clones; 90% to 96% were seen once. The material sequenced was naive CD4+ T cells sorted from blood. Described subset: CD45RA+ positively selected. These TCRs come from a woman aged 25 to 39 in good health.

The J gene is TRBJ2-1, the V gene TRBV7-9; 11 positions match TRBD1. Germline V gene sequence: CDR1 SEHNR, CDR2 FQNEAQ (reference sequence). V shed 4 bases, J shed 4 bases, and the junction held 9 bases outside the gene matches. The length of the CDR3 is 17 residues. CDR3 amino acids: CASSSKWDRGLYNEQFF. The CDR3 nucleotides are TGTGCCAGCAGCTCAAAATGGGACAGGGGGTTATACAATGAGCAGTTCTTC.

The rearrangement links TRBV29-1 to TRBJ1-3; possible D gene TRBD1, 6 bases. CDR3 length: 13 amino acids. V was trimmed by 3 bases and J by 2 bases, leaving 8 bases between them. Germline V gives CDR1 SQVTM, CDR2 ANQGSEA. DNA of the CDR3: TGCAGCGTTGATTACAGGGCTGGAAACACCATATATTTT. It is translated as CSVDYRAGNTIYF.

V usage is TRBV29-1 and J usage is TRBJ2-2; TRBD2 might be the D (5 bases). Germline lookup yields CDR1 SQVTM and CDR2 ANQGSEA. The CDR3 is 15 amino acids. V was trimmed by 5 bases and J by 2 bases, leaving 15 bases between them. Here the CDR3 reads CSVTYPGTNTGELFF. In nucleotides, the CDR3 is TGCAGCGTTACCTACCCGGGAACTAACACCGGGGAGCTGTTTTTT.

The chain combines TRBV9 with TRBJ2-2, with D possibly being TRBD1 (6 bases). The CDR3 is made up of 17 amino acids. From germline, CDR1 is SGDLS and CDR2 YYNGEE. V lost 4 bases to trimming and J lost 7 bases, with 23 bases between them. CDR3 sequence reads: CASSPRGPGVTSGELFF. The CDR3 DNA reads TGTGCCAGCAGCCCCCGAGGGCCAGGGGTCACCAGCGGGGAGCTGTTTTTT. Looking up the rest from reference TRBV9 and TRBJ2-2 gives the full variable domain: DSGVTQTPKHLITATGQRVTLRCSPRSGDLSVYWYQQSLDQGLQFLIQYYNGEERAKGNILERFSAQQFPDLHSELNLSSLELGDSALYFCASSPRGPGVTSGELFFGEGSRLTVL.

The chain combines TRBV19 with TRBJ1-3; D is unclear. V lost 7 bases, J lost 3 bases, and 25 bases lay in between. Germline V gene sequence: CDR1 LNHDA, CDR2 SQIVND (reference sequence). This CDR3 contains 18 residues. The CDR3 DNA follows: TGTGCCAGTACCGACGCGGGTTTTTCGGGCAGCTTTGGAAACACCATATATTTT. This sequence encodes CASTDAGFSGSFGNTIYF.

The chain carries TRBV7-9 and TRBJ1-2; perhaps TRBD1 as D (5 bases). Trimming pared 6 bases from V and 2 bases from J, leaving 22 bases between. The CDR3 consists of 17 residues. CDR1 and CDR2 (germline): SEHNR, FQNEAQ (reference sequence). CDR3: CASRIATGLDTNYGYTF. The DNA of the CDR3 is TGTGCCAGCAGGATAGCAACGGGACTCGACACCAACTATGGCTACACCTTC. The whole variable domain, remainder taken from reference TRBV7-9 and TRBJ1-2, is DTGVSQNPRHKITKRGQNVTFRCDPISEHNRLYWYRQTLGQGPEFLTYFQNEAQLEKSRLLSDRFSAERPKGSFSTLEIQRTEQGDSAMYLCASRIATGLDTNYGYTFGSGTRLTVV.

This sequence joins TRBV7-7 and TRBJ2-1; 10 bases map to TRBD2. The junction had 4 bases not matched to a gene; V was cut back by 5 bases and J by 9 bases. This CDR3 has 13 residues. CDR1 and CDR2 (germline): SSHAT, FNYEAQ (reference sequence). In DNA form, the CDR3 reads TGTGCCAGCAGCCCTAGCGGGAGCGGTGAGCAGTTCTTC. Residues: CASSPSGSGEQFF.

J is TRBJ1-4 and V is TRBV10-1, with D possibly matching TRBD1 (6 bases). This CDR3 contains 13 residues. Trimming stripped 4 bases from V and 14 bases from J, with 17 bases between. CDR1 and CDR2 (germline): WNHNN, SYGVQD (reference sequence). CDR3 coding DNA: TGCGCCAGCAGTGCTCCAGGGGATAGTAGGCTGTTTTTT. As protein: CASSAPGDSRLFF.

CDR3 region: CASSPTNSPRGTQYF. The CDR3 DNA reads as TGTGCCAGCTCACCTACGAACAGTCCCCGGGGGACCCAGTACTTC. J is TRBJ2-5 and V is TRBV18, with a tentative D call TRBD2 (5 bases). Looked up from germline, CDR1 is KGHSH and CDR2 is LQKENI. Trimming took off 3 bases at V and 7 bases at J, with 18 bases between the two ends. The CDR3 has 15 residues. The entire variable domain, with the rest obtained from reference TRBV18 and TRBJ2-5, is as follows: NAGVMQNPRHLVRRRGQEARLRCSPMKGHSHVYWYRQLPEEGLKFMVYLQKENIIDESGMPKERFSAEFPKEGPSILRIQQVVRGDSAAYFCASSPTNSPRGTQYFGPGTRLLVL.

This rearrangement joins TRBV5-1 to TRBJ1-4, with TRBD1 matching over 11 bases. Trimming took 4 bases from V and 2 from J; bases not matched to a gene: 7. Germline V gene lookup returns CDR1 SGHRS and CDR2 YFSETQ. There are 17 residues in the CDR3. CDR3 DNA: TGCGCCAGCAGCGTCGGACAGGGGGCGCCCACTAATGAAAAACTGTTTTTT. Protein product: CASSVGQGAPTNEKLFF.

This clone has only one observation. V and J are TRBV4-1 and TRBJ2-7; a possible D gene is TRBD2 (6 bases). The length of the CDR3 is 15 residues. Between the trimmed V and J ends, which lost 4 bases and 1 base, there was a span of 14 bases. The germline V gene has CDR1 MGHRA and CDR2 YSYEKL. The CDR3 is CASSRGGLGSYEQYF. CDR3 in DNA: TGCGCCAGCAGCCGAGGAGGGTTGGGTTCCTACGAGCAGTACTTC.

The chain uses TRBV28 and TRBJ2-3; 7 bases align to TRBD1. J was trimmed by 5 bases and V by 6 bases; bases with no gene match: 20. Germline assignment: CDR1 MDHEN and CDR2 SYDVKM. The CDR3 covers 18 residues. The CDR3 reads CASSPTGIRDRFIDTQYF. CDR3 coding DNA: TGTGCCAGCAGCCCGACGGGCATCCGGGACAGATTCATAGATACGCAGTATTTT.

The gene calls are TRBV4-1 and TRBJ2-2, with 7 bases aligning to TRBD2. With V trimmed by 1 base and J by 7 bases, 12 bases remained unmatched. This CDR3 contains 17 residues. Germline values: CDR1 MGHRA, CDR2 YSYEKL. CDR3 sequence reads: CASSQGMGGSGLGELFF. CDR3 nucleotides: TGCGCCAGCAGCCAAGGAATGGGAGGGAGTGGTCTCGGGGAGCTGTTTTTT.

The sample holds a few counts of this clone. The CDR3 is CASSPGTGENQPQHF. The DNA of the CDR3 is TGTGCCAGCTCACCCGGGACAGGGGAAAATCAGCCCCAGCATTTT. This chain links TRBV18 with TRBJ1-5, with TRBD1 matching 10 bases. Germline assignment: CDR1 KGHSH and CDR2 LQKENI. The CDR3 has 15 amino acids. The V segment lost 3 bases and the J segment 4 bases; nucleotides outside the gene matches: 3. Looking up the rest from reference TRBV18 and TRBJ1-5 gives the full variable domain: NAGVMQNPRHLVRRRGQEARLRCSPMKGHSHVYWYRQLPEEGLKFMVYLQKENIIDESGMPKERFSAEFPKEGPSILRIQQVVRGDSAAYFCASSPGTGENQPQHFGDGTRLSIL.

J is TRBJ1-1 and V is TRBV28; D may be TRBD1 (5 bases). V was trimmed by 5 bases and J by 4 bases, leaving 17 bases between them. Per the germline V gene, CDR1 is MDHEN and CDR2 is SYDVKM. The CDR3 contains 15 residues. The CDR3 loop reads CASSLPGAGSTEAFF. As DNA, the CDR3 is TGTGCCAGCAGTCTCCCCGGGGCAGGGAGCACTGAAGCTTTCTTT.

The rearrangement uses TRBV19 and TRBJ2-1; the match to TRBD2 covers 13 bases. The CDR3 totals 16 residues. Losses at the gene ends were 10 bases for V and 0 bases for J; bases not matched to a gene: 6. Germline V lookup: CDR1 LNHDA, CDR2 SQIVND (reference sequence). This CDR3 reads CATTGTSGISYNEQFF. The CDR3 bases are TGTGCCACAACCGGGACTAGCGGGATCTCCTACAATGAGCAGTTCTTC.

The chain has TRBV27 and TRBJ1-6; D unresolved. The CDR3 contains 13 residues. Germline V gene data show CDR1 as MNHEY and CDR2 as SMNVEV (reference sequence). Trimming stripped 3 bases from V and 6 bases from J, with 6 bases between. CDR3 DNA: TGTGCCAGCAGTTTCTACAGTAATTCACCCCTCCACTTT. Its translation: CASSFYSNSPLHF.

This chain connects TRBV5-6 to TRBJ2-2; D not resolved. The germline CDR1 and CDR2 sequences are SGHDT and YYEEEE. Trimming removed 0 bases at V and 1 base at J, with 7 bases between. The CDR3 spans 15 residues. Here the CDR3 reads CASSLGRLNTGELFF. CDR3 bases: TGTGCCAGCAGCTTGGGACGTTTGAACACCGGGGAGCTGTTTTTT. Based on the CDR3 plus reference TRBV5-6 and TRBJ2-2, the full variable domain is DAGVTQSPTHLIKTRGQQVTLRCSPKSGHDTVSWYQQALGQGPQFIFQYYEEEERQRGNFPDRFSGHQFPNYSSELNVNALLLGDSALYLCASSLGRLNTGELFFGEGSRLTVL.

The CDR3 sequence: CASSYSRGAHYGYTF. The CDR3 DNA sequence: TGTGCCAGCAGTTACTCGAGGGGGGCCCACTATGGCTACACCTTC. This chain joins TRBV6-6 and TRBJ1-2; D might be TRBD1 (6 bases). This CDR3 region has 15 residues. CDR1 and CDR2 from the germline V gene are MNHNY and SVGAGI (reference sequence). Trimming left V 0 bases short and J 3 bases short, with 11 bases between.

The CDR3 DNA follows: TGTGCCAGCAGGGTCGGGAATAGGAATGAGCAGTTCTTC. Protein sequence: CASRVGNRNEQFF. The J gene is TRBJ2-1, the V gene TRBV28, with D possibly TRBD2 on 5 matching bases. The CDR3 extends over 13 amino acids. CDR1 MDHEN and CDR2 SYDVKM come from the germline V gene. The V end lost 6 bases, the J end lost 7 bases, and 13 bases lay between the germline ends.

The rearrangement links TRBV13 to TRBJ1-2; 10 bases match TRBD1. Per germline, CDR1 PRHDT and CDR2 FYEKMQ (reference sequence). The trim removed 3 bases at V and 7 bases at J, leaving 2 bases unmatched. This CDR3 is 13 amino acids long. The CDR3 coding sequence is TGTGCCAGCAGCTTCAGGGACAGGGGTGGCTACACCTTC. Translation: CASSFRDRGGYTF.

The chain is built from TRBV9 and TRBJ2-1; 8 bases map to TRBD2. V trimming: 4 bases; J trimming: 4 bases; junction bases outside the gene matches: 10. Germline V gene data show CDR1 as SGDLS and CDR2 as YYNGEE. The CDR3 runs 16 residues. The CDR3 here is CASSQGETSVYNEQFF. The CDR3 bases are TGTGCCAGCAGCCAGGGTGAGACTAGCGTTTACAATGAGCAGTTCTTC.

In DNA, the CDR3 is TGCGCCAGCAGCCAGACAGGTTTTGTCACTGAAGCTTTCTTT. This encodes CASSQTGFVTEAFF. The chain links TRBV4-1 to TRBJ1-1, with D maybe TRBD1 (6 bases). The germline V gene encodes CDR1 MGHRA and CDR2 YSYEKL. The V gene lost 3 bases and the J gene lost 4 bases, with 12 bases spanning the gap. The CDR3 extends over 14 amino acids.

The V and J genes are TRBV28 and TRBJ2-2, with TRBD2 as a possible D gene (5 bases). This CDR3 comprises 17 residues. Deletions cut 5 bases from V and 0 bases from J, with 16 bases between. CDR1 MDHEN and CDR2 SYDVKM come from the germline V gene. DNA for the CDR3: TGTGCCAGCAGTCTTTACCTGGACGGGGCGAACACCGGGGAGCTGTTTTTT. Its translation: CASSLYLDGANTGELFF.

The genes are TRBV10-2 and TRBJ2-7; D may be TRBD2 (6 bases). The CDR3 consists of 14 residues. Germline CDR1 and CDR2: WSHSY and SAAADI. Trimming cost V 7 bases and J 0 bases, with 13 bases left between them. CDR3 sequence: CASNRAGLSYEQYF. DNA for the CDR3: TGCGCCAGCAATCGAGCGGGCCTCTCCTACGAGCAGTACTTC.

The chain links TRBV28 to TRBJ1-5; maybe TRBD1 (5 bases). Per the germline V gene, CDR1 is MDHEN and CDR2 is SYDVKM. V dropped 2 bases and J dropped 7 bases, with 12 bases sitting between them. The CDR3 has 14 amino acids. As DNA, the CDR3 is TGTGCCAGCAGTTTAGGGCAGGGCGGCCAGCCCCAGCATTTT. It is translated as CASSLGQGGQPQHF. Looking up the rest from reference TRBV28 and TRBJ1-5 gives the full variable domain: DVKVTQSSRYLVKRTGEKVFLECVQDMDHENMFWYRQDPGLGLRLIYFSYDVKMKEKGDIPEGYSVSREKKERFSLILESASTNQTSMYLCASSLGQGGQPQHFGDGTRLSIL.

J is TRBJ2-3 and V is TRBV28, with D perhaps matching TRBD1 or TRBD2 (6 bases each). This CDR3 is 12 amino acids long. The V gene's germline CDR1 is MDHEN and CDR2 SYDVKM. The V end lost 7 bases, the J end lost 5 bases, and 10 bases lay between the germline ends. The CDR3 bases are TGTGCCAGCATCAAGGGGGGAGATACGCAGTATTTT. Its translation: CASIKGGDTQYF.

V gene TRBV9 combines with J gene TRBJ2-5; TRBD2 matches 7 bases. Germline CDR1 SGDLS, CDR2 YYNGEE. The CDR3 contains 15 residues. V shed 6 bases, J shed 2 bases, and the junction held 10 bases outside the gene matches. The CDR3 loop reads CASTPLWEGQETQYF. The CDR3, as DNA: TGTGCCAGCACCCCTCTTTGGGAGGGGCAAGAGACCCAGTACTTC.

The V and J genes are TRBV7-9 and TRBJ1-4, with no clear D. The CDR3 sequence is 12 residues long. Germline CDR1 reads SEHNR; CDR2 reads FQNEAQ (reference sequence). V shed 5 bases and J shed 8 bases, with 9 bases lying between them. CDR3: CASSPSSEKLFF. CDR3 in DNA: TGTGCCAGCAGCCCCTCGTCCGAAAAACTGTTTTTT.

This clone has just a few counts. The rearrangement joins TRBV5-1 to TRBJ2-7, with D possibly being TRBD2 (6 bases). V dropped 2 bases and J dropped 5 bases, with 14 bases sitting between them. The CDR3 consists of 14 residues. Germline CDR1 is SGHRS and CDR2 is YFSETQ. The CDR3 DNA follows: TGCGCCAGCAGCTTCTCCGGGAGTCCCAACGAGCAGTACTTC. It encodes CASSFSGSPNEQYF.

This clone was counted a single time. CDR3 in DNA: TGTGCCAGCAGTCTATCAGGGGTAGCGGGGGATGAGCAGTTCTTC. It encodes CASSLSGVAGDEQFF. The chain recombines TRBV28 with TRBJ2-1; 9 bases are a match to TRBD2. Germline V CDR1 and CDR2: MDHEN, SYDVKM. V lost 5 bases to trimming and J lost 8 bases; unmatched junction nucleotides: 10. This CDR3 is built from 15 residues.

V and J are TRBV7-9 and TRBJ1-4; weak D call: TRBD1 (6 bases). CDR3 length: 19 residues. V was pared by 4 bases and J by 2 bases, with 23 bases between. Looked up from germline, CDR1 is SEHNR and CDR2 is FQNEAQ (reference sequence). The CDR3 loop reads CASSSTGSGLVGTNEKLFF. CDR3 nucleotides: TGTGCCAGCAGCTCTACAGGGTCGGGGTTGGTTGGCACTAATGAAAAACTGTTTTTT.